This T cell receptor beta chain was identified in a study of early T cells in non-severe SARS-CoV-2 infection. Study background: Sequencing input comprised bulk RNA from unsorted whole blood; chain pairing was not available.

This clonotype was recorded many times. The CDR3 length is 14 residues. Trimming took 2 bases from V and 7 from J; bases not matched to a gene: 5. Germline V gives CDR1 SGHRS, CDR2 YFSETQ. Individual cDNA molecules received unique molecular identifiers. TCRdb called the 5' RACE reads again in MiXCR, with one record for every CDR3 protein. The top ten clones hold roughly 4.8% of a sample with about 48,000 distinct CDR3 sequences, around 6% of them seen once. The receptor was derived from an adult who was a healthcare worker with PCR-confirmed SARS-CoV-2 infection or an uninfected control (not recorded which). The rearrangement uses TRBV5-1 and TRBJ2-2; 7 bases fit TRBD1. The specimen was whole blood. CDR3 amino acids: CASSFDRVSGELFF. The CDR3 DNA follows: TGCGCCAGCAGCTTCGACAGGGTTAGCGGGGAGCTGTTTTTT.